Listed here is a single T cell receptor (beta chain). As yet, its antigen is unknown. Sequencing was performed with immunoSEQ multiplex PCR; in TCRdb, only in-frame clones are kept and a portion is missing. The sample has 110,000 to 150,000 clones, around 90% seen once; the top ten hold 0.19%. The data derive from a study of graft-versus-host responses after intestinal transplantation. The overall study: Grafts were multivisceral, liver-intestinal, or isolated intestinal. The study gave all recipients anti-thymocyte globulin induction, then tacrolimus and steroids for about three years.

Losses at the gene ends were 5 bases for V and 5 bases for J; bases not matched to a gene: 5. The CDR3 consists of 13 residues. Germline V gene sequence: CDR1 GTSNPN, CDR2 SVGIG (reference sequence). Notes on the study in general: Patients with graft-donor T cell macrochimerism had high graft-versus-host to host-versus-graft clonal ratios in allografts. There was an association between peak levels of circulating GvH clones and early post-transplant HvG declines.

Sequences were derived from unstimulated CD4+ T cells sorted from spleen or lymph node cells, sampled before intestinal transplant. The origin of this receptor is a human donor who received an intestinal transplant. The chain is built from TRBV30 and TRBJ2-7; TRBD1 matches 11 bases. CDR3 region: CAWGPGQGDEQYF. CDR3 in DNA: TGTGCCTGGGGACCGGGACAGGGGGACGAGCAGTACTTC. Supplemented by reference TRBV30 and TRBJ2-7, the full variable domain reads SQTIHQWPATLVQPVGSPLSLECTVEGTSNPNLYWYRQAAGRGLQLLFYSVGIGQISSEVPQNLSASRPQDRQFILSSKKLLLSDSGFYLCAWGPGQGDEQYFGPGTRLTVT.